A single TCR beta chain is shown here with its context. What it recognizes is unknown. These data belong to a study of cytomegalovirus exposure and HLA in healthy donors. Study background: Caucasian-associated ancestry cluster membership applied to about 77% of under 450 genotyped donors. Study conclusions and caveats: Immune exposure information available was restricted to CMV serostatus. Analysis was carried out at a later point, and it linked a missense DCLRE1C variant to TCR beta V- and J-gene trimming. Most TCRs appeared rarely, but some public TCRs recurred in many donors.

The V gene's germline CDR1 is SGHAT and CDR2 FQNNGV. The CDR3 totals 15 residues. V was clipped by 3 bases and J by 3 bases, with 12 bases between them. PCR involved 60 Vbeta and 13 Jbeta primers. The data were produced by immunoSEQ multiplex PCR, yet TCRdb's version contains in-frame clones alone and is incomplete. In the table there are around 140,000 clones, about 76% of which are singletons. V gene TRBV11-2 combines with J gene TRBJ1-3; D is perhaps TRBD1 (6 bases). What was sequenced was PBMCs. The clonotype was recovered from a woman aged 40 to 49 in good health and CMV-seronegative. The CDR3 nucleotides read TGTGCCAGCAGCTTGCAGGGGTCCCTTGGAAACACCATATATTTT. It is translated as CASSLQGSLGNTIYF.